The T cell receptor (beta chain) described here comes from a study of blood T cell repertoires in COVID-19. About the study: Sources were T cells, B-cell-depleted T cells, or PBMCs; the material itself was cDNA or gDNA.

Methods used by the authors: Amplifying reference gene primers gave estimates of nucleated cell counts. Sequencing was performed with immunoSEQ multiplex PCR; in TCRdb, only in-frame clones are kept and a portion is missing. V, J and clone size derive from that table, while D and trimming were established from the DNA sequence. Of 110,000 to 150,000 clones in the sample, 88% are singletons; the top ten hold 8% to 11%. This clone was seen only once. V gave up 7 bases and J gave up 6 bases, with 25 bases separating them. From germline, CDR1 is LNHDA and CDR2 SQIVND (reference sequence). The CDR3 has 17 amino acids.

Sequencing used peripheral blood. The rearrangement links TRBV19 to TRBJ2-1, with D possibly matching TRBD2 (6 bases). The sequence derives from a man aged 45-65 years with active or convalescent COVID-19. CDR3 nucleotide sequence: TGTGCCAGTACTAAACAAGTTGGGGAGGTCAACCCCAATGAGCAGTTCTTC. Amino acids: CASTKQVGEVNPNEQFF.